The rows below give T cell receptor beta chains drawn from one sample of a study of T-cell reconstitution after alpha-beta-depleted transplantation in children. From the PCR reads, TCRdb called clonotypes with MiXCR, one entry per CDR3 protein. This repertoire shows under 850,000 distinct CDR3 sequences, around 13% found once; its top ten account for 0.75% to 0.85%. The sample consisted of PBMCs, taken before TCRalphabeta/CD19-depleted stem cell transplant. The receptors shown here come from a girl aged 2 to 10 with congenital amegakaryocytic thrombocytopenia, due to receive a stem cell transplant. Both conserved end residues are part of each CDR3. D genes are given only for firm matches. Only part of the rows carry a size: once, few, many, or a class if the clone is expanded.

TRBV5-1,12,NA,TRBD1,TRBJ1-1,TGCGCCAGCAGCTTGACCGGACAGGGAGCTTTCTTT,CASSLTGQGAFF
TRBV28,15,NA,NA,TRBJ2-2,TGTACCAGCACTACAGGGTTTTTGAACACCGGGGAGCTGTTTTTT,CTSTTGFLNTGELFF
TRBV20-1,15,many,NA,TRBJ2-7,TGCAGTGCTAGAGATTACGGACAGCCCTCCTACGAGCAGTACTTC,CSARDYGQPSYEQYF
TRBV5-1,14,few,NA,TRBJ2-7,TGCGCCAGCAGCTTGGACCTCCAATCCTACGAGCAGTACTTC,CASSLDLQSYEQYF
TRBV7-9,15,NA,NA,TRBJ2-7,TGTGCCAGCAGCTCACAAAGGACTCCTAGTCGCGAGCAGTACTTC,CASSSQRTPSREQYF
TRBV5-1,20,many,TRBD2,TRBJ2-2,TGCGCCAGCAGCTTGGGGACTAGCGGGCGTAAATCCTTGAACACCGGGGAGCTGTTTTTT,CASSLGTSGRKSLNTGELFF
TRBV5-1,15,few,TRBD2,TRBJ2-7,TGCGCCAGCAGCTTGTGGGCGGGAGCCTCCTACGAGCAGTACTTC,CASSLWAGASYEQYF
TRBV4-1,18,NA,TRBD2,TRBJ2-4,TGCGCCAGCAGCCAAGGACTAGCGGGAGGGCTAGCCAAAAACATTCAGTACTTC,CASSQGLAGGLAKNIQYF
TRBV20-1,13,many,NA,TRBJ1-1,TGCAGTGCTAGAGTAGCGCCAATCTCTGAAGCTTTCTTT,CSARVAPISEAFF
TRBV27,17,few,TRBD2,TRBJ2-2,TGTGCCAGCAGTTTTCTACGACTAGCGGATAACACCGGGGAGCTGTTTTTT,CASSFLRLADNTGELFF
TRBV28,16,few,NA,TRBJ2-7,TGTGCCAGCAGCTTAATTAGCAGTAGCCCGGCCTACGAGCAGTACTTC,CASSLISSSPAYEQYF
TRBV7-9,14,NA,NA,TRBJ2-3,TGTGCCAGCAGCTTCGGTGGAGCCAGGGGTACGCAGTATTTT,CASSFGGARGTQYF
TRBV20-1,13,many,NA,TRBJ2-7,TGCAGTGCTAACGGGTTAAGCTCCTACGAGCAGTACTTC,CSANGLSSYEQYF
TRBV3-1,12,many,NA,TRBJ2-1,TGTGCCAGCAGCCTCCTCGACAGTGAGCAGTTCTTC,CASSLLDSEQFF
TRBV20-1,16,many,NA,TRBJ2-1,TGCAGTGCTAAAAACTTAGTAGGCCCAGCTAACAATGAGCAGTTCTTC,CSAKNLVGPANNEQFF
TRBV9,17,NA,TRBD2,TRBJ2-1,TGTGCCAGCAGCAGTCGACTAGCGGGAGAATTCTGGAGTGAGCAGTTCTTC,CASSSRLAGEFWSEQFF
TRBV20-1,13,NA,NA,TRBJ2-1,TGCAGTGCTAGAGATTTACGGAGCTTTGAGCAGTTCTTC,CSARDLRSFEQFF
TRBV4-1,13,NA,TRBD1,TRBJ1-2,TGCGCCAGCAGCCGCCCTGGAGGGACAGTCTACACCTTC,CASSRPGGTVYTF